The sequence of this TCR beta chain was determined in a study of T cells in Graves' hyperthyroidism and ophthalmopathy. Overall study results and limits: A median 6.5 months before onset, the model predicted ophthalmopathy. Most clonotypes expanded in the thyroid (above 0.001) were also present in blood.

Patients with ophthalmopathy all had a Clinical Activity Score of at least 3, a NOSPECS grade of at least 4 and duration under 3 months. Out of roughly 10 ml of fresh peripheral blood came the PBMCs. Researchers took RNA transcripts and amplified the TCR beta CDR3 regions from them. With the HTBI primer set, the TCR CDR3 went through a first round of RT-PCR. TCRdb called the multiplex PCR reads again in MiXCR, with one record for every CDR3 protein. The sample contains fewer than 750,000 distinct CDR3 sequences, about 15% of which appear only once. This clonotype was found many times. Antigen unknown. The CDR3 covers 11 residues. Looked up from germline, CDR1 is SNHLY and CDR2 is FYNNEI. The V end was cut by 5 bases, the J end by 8 bases, with 7 bases between.

The sample was blood. The sequence was collected from a woman in her fifties or sixties with Graves' ophthalmopathy. The V and J genes are TRBV2 and TRBJ2-1; D perhaps matches TRBD1 (5 bases). The CDR3 DNA follows: TGTGCCAGCAGTAAGGGGTATGAGCAGTTCTTC. It encodes CASSKGYEQFF.